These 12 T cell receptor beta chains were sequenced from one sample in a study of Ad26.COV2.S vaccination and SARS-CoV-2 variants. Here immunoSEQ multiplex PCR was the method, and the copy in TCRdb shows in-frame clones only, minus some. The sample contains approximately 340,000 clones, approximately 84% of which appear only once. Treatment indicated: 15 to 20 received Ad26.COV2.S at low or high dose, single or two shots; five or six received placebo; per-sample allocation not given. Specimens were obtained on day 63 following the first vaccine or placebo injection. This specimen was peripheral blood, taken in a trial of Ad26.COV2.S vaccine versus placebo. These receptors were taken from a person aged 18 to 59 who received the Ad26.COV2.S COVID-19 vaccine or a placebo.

CDR3 region: CASSSRVTGELFF. The DNA for the CDR3 is TGTGCCAGCAGTAGCAGGGTTACCGGGGAGCTGTTTTTT. This rearrangement joins TRBV6-2 or TRBV6-3 to TRBJ2-2, with D tentatively TRBD1 (5 bases). The V end was cut by 5 bases, the J end by 5 bases, with 9 bases between. The CDR3 contains 13 residues. Germline V CDR1 and CDR2: MNHEY, SVGEGT.

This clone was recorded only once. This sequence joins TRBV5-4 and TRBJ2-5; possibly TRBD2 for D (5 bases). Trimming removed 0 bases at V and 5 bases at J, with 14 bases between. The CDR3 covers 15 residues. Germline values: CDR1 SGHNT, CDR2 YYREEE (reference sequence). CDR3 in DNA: TGTGCCAGCAGCTTGGCTGAAGGGAGATGGGAGACCCAGTACTTC. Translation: CASSLAEGRWETQYF.

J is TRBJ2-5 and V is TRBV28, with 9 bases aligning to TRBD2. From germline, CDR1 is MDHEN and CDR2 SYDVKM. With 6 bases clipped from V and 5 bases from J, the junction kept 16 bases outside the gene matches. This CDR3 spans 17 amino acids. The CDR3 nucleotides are TGTGCCAGCAGCCAAGGTGGCGGGAGGGTGGATGAGGAGACCCAGTACTTC. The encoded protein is CASSQGGGRVDEETQYF.

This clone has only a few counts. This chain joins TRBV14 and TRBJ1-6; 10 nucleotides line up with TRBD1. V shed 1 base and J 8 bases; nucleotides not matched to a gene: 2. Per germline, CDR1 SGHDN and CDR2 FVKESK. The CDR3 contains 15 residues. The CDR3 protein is CASSQVGTGDSPLHF. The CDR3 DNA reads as TGTGCCAGCAGCCAAGTAGGGACAGGGGATTCACCCCTCCACTTT.

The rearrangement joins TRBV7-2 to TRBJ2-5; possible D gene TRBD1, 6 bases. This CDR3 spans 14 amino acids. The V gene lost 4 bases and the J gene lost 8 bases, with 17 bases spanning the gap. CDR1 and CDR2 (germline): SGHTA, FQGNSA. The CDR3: CASSSADRSGTQYF. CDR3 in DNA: TGTGCCAGCAGCTCCGCCGACAGGTCTGGAACCCAGTACTTC.

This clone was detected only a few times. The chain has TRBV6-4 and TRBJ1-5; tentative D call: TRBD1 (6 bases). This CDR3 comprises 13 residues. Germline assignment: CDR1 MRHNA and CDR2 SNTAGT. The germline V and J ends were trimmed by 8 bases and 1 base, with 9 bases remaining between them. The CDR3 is CASATGSNQPQHF. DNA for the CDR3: TGTGCCAGCGCCACAGGGAGCAATCAGCCCCAGCATTTT.

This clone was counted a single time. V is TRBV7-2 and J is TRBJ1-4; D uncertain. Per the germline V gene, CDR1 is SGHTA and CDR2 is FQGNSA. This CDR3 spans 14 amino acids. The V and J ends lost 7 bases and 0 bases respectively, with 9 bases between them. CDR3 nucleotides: TGTGCCAGCACCCGACGAGCAACTAATGAAAAACTGTTTTTT. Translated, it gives CASTRRATNEKLFF.

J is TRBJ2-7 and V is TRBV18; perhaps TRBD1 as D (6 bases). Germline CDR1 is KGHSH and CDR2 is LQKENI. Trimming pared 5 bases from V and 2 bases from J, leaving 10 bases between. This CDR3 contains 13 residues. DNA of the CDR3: TGTGCCAGCTCAGTCGGACAGACCTACGAGCAGTACTTC. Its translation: CASSVGQTYEQYF.

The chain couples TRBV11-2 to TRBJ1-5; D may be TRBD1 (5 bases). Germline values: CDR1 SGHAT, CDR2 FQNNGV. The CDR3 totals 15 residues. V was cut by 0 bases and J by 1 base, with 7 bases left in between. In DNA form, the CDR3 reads TGTGCCAGCAGCTTAGAGGCAGGGAGCAATCAGCCCCAGCATTTT. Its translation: CASSLEAGSNQPQHF.

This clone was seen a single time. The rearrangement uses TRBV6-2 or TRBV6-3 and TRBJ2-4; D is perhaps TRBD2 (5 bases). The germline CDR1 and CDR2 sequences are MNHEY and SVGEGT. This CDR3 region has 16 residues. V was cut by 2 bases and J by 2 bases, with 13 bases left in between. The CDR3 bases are TGTGCCAGCAGTTACATCGGGGATCCCCCCAAAAACATTCAGTACTTC. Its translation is CASSYIGDPPKNIQYF.

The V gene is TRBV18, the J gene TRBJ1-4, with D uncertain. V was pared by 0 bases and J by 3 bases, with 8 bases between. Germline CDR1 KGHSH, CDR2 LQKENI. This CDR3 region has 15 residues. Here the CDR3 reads CASSPPSVANEKLFF. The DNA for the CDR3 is TGTGCCAGCTCACCACCTTCAGTAGCTAATGAAAAACTGTTTTTT. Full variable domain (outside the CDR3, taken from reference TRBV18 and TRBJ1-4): NAGVMQNPRHLVRRRGQEARLRCSPMKGHSHVYWYRQLPEEGLKFMVYLQKENIIDESGMPKERFSAEFPKEGPSILRIQQVVRGDSAAYFCASSPPSVANEKLFFGSGTQLSVL.

CDR3 loop: CASSYVGASPYEQYF. CDR3 sequence (DNA): TGTGCCAGCAGTTACGTGGGGGCGAGCCCCTACGAGCAGTACTTC. The V call is TRBV6-6, the J call TRBJ2-7, with D possibly TRBD1 on 6 matching bases. V lost 2 bases, J lost 2 bases, and 13 bases lay in between. Germline V lookup: CDR1 MNHNY, CDR2 SVGAGI (reference sequence). The CDR3 loop spans 15 amino acids.